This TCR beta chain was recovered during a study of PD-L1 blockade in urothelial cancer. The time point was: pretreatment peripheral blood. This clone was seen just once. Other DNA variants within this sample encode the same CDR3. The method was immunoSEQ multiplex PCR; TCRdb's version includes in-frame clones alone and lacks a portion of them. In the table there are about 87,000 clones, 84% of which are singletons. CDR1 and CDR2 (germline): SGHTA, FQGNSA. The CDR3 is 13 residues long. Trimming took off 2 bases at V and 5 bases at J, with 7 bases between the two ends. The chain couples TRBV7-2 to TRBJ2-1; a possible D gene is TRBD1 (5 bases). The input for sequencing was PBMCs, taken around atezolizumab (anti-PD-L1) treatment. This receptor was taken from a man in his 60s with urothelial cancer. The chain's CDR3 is CASSLSRDNEQFF. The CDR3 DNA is TGTGCCAGCAGCTTAAGCAGGGACAATGAGCAGTTCTTC.